The 3 T cell receptor beta chains below come from one sample, sequenced in a study of blood T cell repertoires in COVID-19. Measured with immunoSEQ multiplex PCR; TCRdb has only the in-frame clones, and not every one. Of 200,000 to 250,000 clones listed, around 80% were seen once; the top ten hold just under 20%. The sequencing input was peripheral blood. Source of these receptors: a man aged 30 to 39 with active or convalescent COVID-19.

The gene calls are TRBV27 and TRBJ1-6; 8 bases align to TRBD1. The CDR3 runs 16 residues. Germline loops: CDR1 MNHEY, CDR2 SMNVEV (reference sequence). V shed 5 bases, J shed 10 bases, and the junction held 13 bases outside the gene matches. CDR3 DNA: TGTGCCAGCAGTCCCCCCCACGGGACAGGTATCTCACCCCTCCACTTT. It yields the protein CASSPPHGTGISPLHF.

The chain joins TRBV5-1 to TRBJ2-3; 7 bases line up with TRBD1. Germline assignment: CDR1 SGHRS and CDR2 YFSETQ. Trimming took 1 base from V and 4 from J; bases not matched to a gene: 6. The CDR3 spans 15 residues. The CDR3 loop is CASSLPTGAADTQYF. DNA of the CDR3: TGCGCCAGCAGCTTGCCCACAGGGGCGGCAGATACGCAGTATTTT.

V and J are TRBV7-2 and TRBJ2-3; no reliable D call. The CDR3 extends over 12 amino acids. Germline V gene sequence: CDR1 SGHTA, CDR2 FQGNSA. The ends were cut back, 5 bases at V and 7 bases at J, with 10 bases in the middle. This CDR3 reads CASSPVSYTQYF. CDR3 nucleotides: TGTGCCAGCAGCCCCGTTTCTTATACGCAGTATTTT.